This T cell receptor beta chain came from a study of early T cells in non-severe SARS-CoV-2 infection. On the study more broadly: It was bulk RNA from unsorted whole blood that was sequenced, and the chains were unpaired.

There are a few counts of this clonotype. Antigen unknown. Study outcomes and limitations: Matching with VDJdb favored anti-spike CD8 responses (missing private and CD4 specificities).

Germline values: CDR1 MNHNS, CDR2 SASEGT. V lost 6 bases, J lost 0 bases, and 0 bases stayed unmatched. CDR3 size: 13 residues. Molecules of cDNA were individually given unique molecular identifiers that were attached to them. In TCRdb, the 5' RACE reads were re-called with MiXCR into one record per CDR3 protein. Among almost 45,000 distinct CDR3 sequences listed, around 6% were seen once. The specimen was whole blood. This sequence was found in an adult who was a healthcare worker with PCR-confirmed SARS-CoV-2 infection or an uninfected control (not recorded which). V and J are TRBV6-1 and TRBJ2-3, with 7 bases aligning to TRBD1. The CDR3 nucleotides are TGTGCCAGCAGGACAGGGAGCACAGATACGCAGTATTTT. Encoded protein: CASRTGSTDTQYF.